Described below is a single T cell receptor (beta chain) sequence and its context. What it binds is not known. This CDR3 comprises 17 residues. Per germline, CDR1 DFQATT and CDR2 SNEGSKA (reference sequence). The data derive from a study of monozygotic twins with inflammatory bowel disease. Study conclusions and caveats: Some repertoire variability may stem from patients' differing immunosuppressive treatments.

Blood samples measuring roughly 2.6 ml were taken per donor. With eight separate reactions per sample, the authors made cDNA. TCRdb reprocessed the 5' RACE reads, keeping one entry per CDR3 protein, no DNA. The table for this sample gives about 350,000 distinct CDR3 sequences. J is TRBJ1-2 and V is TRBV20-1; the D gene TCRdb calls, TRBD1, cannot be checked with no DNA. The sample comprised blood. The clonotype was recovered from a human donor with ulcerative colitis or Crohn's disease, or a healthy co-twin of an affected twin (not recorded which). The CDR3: CSARDPPITGGFYGYTF.